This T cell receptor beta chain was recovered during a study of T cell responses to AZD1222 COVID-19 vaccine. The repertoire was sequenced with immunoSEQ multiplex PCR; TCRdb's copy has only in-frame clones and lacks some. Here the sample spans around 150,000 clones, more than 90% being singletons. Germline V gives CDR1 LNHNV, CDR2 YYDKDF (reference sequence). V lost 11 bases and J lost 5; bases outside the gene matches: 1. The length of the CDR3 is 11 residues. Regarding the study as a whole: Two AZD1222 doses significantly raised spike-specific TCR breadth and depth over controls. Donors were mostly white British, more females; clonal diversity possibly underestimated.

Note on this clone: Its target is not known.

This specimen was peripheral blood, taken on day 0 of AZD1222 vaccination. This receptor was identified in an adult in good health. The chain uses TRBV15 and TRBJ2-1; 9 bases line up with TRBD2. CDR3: CACGGDNEQFF. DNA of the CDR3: TGTGCCTGCGGGGGGGACAATGAGCAGTTCTTC.